This entry features one T cell receptor beta chain sequence. Its matching antigen is unknown. The germline CDR1 and CDR2 sequences are SGHTA and FQGTGA. This CDR3 has 15 amino acids. Unmatched junction bases numbered 2, after V lost 4 bases and J lost 6 bases. The assay was run at deep level. Method: immunoSEQ multiplex PCR; TCRdb's copy keeps in-frame clones and lacks some. The table lists about 2.1 million clones, roughly 93% of them singletons, with more than 1.5% in the top ten. CD45RO negativity and positive selection for CCR7 defined naive CD8 cells, a population that excluded terminally differentiated effector memory CD45RA+ cells. The sample comes from a study of shared clonotypes between healthy human individuals. At the level of the study: In total, the donors were a couple of women and a few men aged 18 to 49. Regarding the study as a whole: Investigators expected sequencing depth to affect clonotype sharing among donors. Compared with clonotypes that all four donors shared, non-shared clonotypes had lower generation probabilities.

The sequenced sample was naive CD8+ T cells from PBMCs. This chain connects TRBV7-3 to TRBJ2-1, with 14 bases fitting TRBD2. The clonotype originates from a young man in good health. Some clones in this sample may be carry-over from other donors' samples. CDR3: CASSSGLAGANEQFF. The CDR3 DNA reads as TGTGCCAGCAGCTCGGGACTAGCGGGAGCCAATGAGCAGTTCTTC.